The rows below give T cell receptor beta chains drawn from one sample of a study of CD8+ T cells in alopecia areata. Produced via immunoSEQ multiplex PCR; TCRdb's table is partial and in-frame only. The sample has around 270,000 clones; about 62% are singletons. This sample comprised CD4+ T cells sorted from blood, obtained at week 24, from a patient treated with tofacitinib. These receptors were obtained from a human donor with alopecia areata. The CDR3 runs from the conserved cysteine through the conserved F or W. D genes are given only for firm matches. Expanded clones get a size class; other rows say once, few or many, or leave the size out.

TGCGCCAGCAGCTTAAAAGCAGGCCCCTACGAGCAGTACTTC,CASSLKAGPYEQYF,TRBV5-1,TRBJ2-7,-,-
TGTGCCTGGAGTCCGCCTAGCGGGGGGGCTCGTTACGAGCAGTACTTC,CAWSPPSGGARYEQYF,TRBV30,TRBJ2-7,TRBD2,-
TGTGCCAGCAGCTTCTGGGGTTCGGGTGAGCAGTACTTC,CASSFWGSGEQYF,TRBV7-2,TRBJ2-7,-,-
TGCGCCAGCAGCCAAGTCGGTAGAGGGCGGGATCAGCCCCAGCATTTT,CASSQVGRGRDQPQHF,TRBV4-1,TRBJ1-5,-,-
TGCGCCAGCAGGGTGGGACCGAGCACCGGGGAGCTGTTTTTT,CASRVGPSTGELFF,TRBV5-1,TRBJ2-2,-,-
TGTGCCAGTAGCGGGACGGCGAGCTCCTACGAGCAGTACTTC,CASSGTASSYEQYF,TRBV19,TRBJ2-7,-,few
TGTGCATCCCCACAGGCTCCGGATCCCAGGAATGGCTACACCTTC,CASPQAPDPRNGYTF,TRBV30,TRBJ1-2,-,-
TGCAGCGTTCTTCTAGGACAGGGGCACTATGGCTACACCTTC,CSVLLGQGHYGYTF,TRBV29-1,TRBJ1-2,TRBD1,-
TGTGCCAGCAGTTTGGGGTGGACAGTTCAAGAGACCCAGTACTTC,CASSLGWTVQETQYF,TRBV27,TRBJ2-5,-,-
TGCGCCAGCAGCTTGGCTGCGACTACCCACGGGGAGCTGTTTTTT,CASSLAATTHGELFF,TRBV5-1,TRBJ2-2,-,-